This T cell receptor beta chain was found in a study of blood T cells in healthy people across ages. Study summary: Roughly one uniquely barcoded beta molecule per two T cells was captured.

CDR1 is MGHRA, CDR2 YSYEKL, per germline. CDR3 size: 15 residues. Details on this clonotype: The junction and the germline gene differ at one end; a read error may be behind it.

A second PCR, run for about 6 to 11 cycles, used a sample-barcoded 5' primer plus a J-beta primer mix. In TCRdb, the 5' RACE reads were re-called with MiXCR into one record per CDR3 protein. The sample has about 1 million distinct CDR3 sequences, 45% seen once. The gene calls are TRBV4-1 and TRBJ1-1; TRBD1 is a possible D gene (5 bases). The sample was blood. The TCR sequence derives from a woman aged 60 to 75 in good health. Written as DNA, the CDR3 is TGCGCCGGCAGCCAAGAGCGATGGACATGGGCTGAAGCTTTCTTT. This encodes CAGSQERWTWAEAFF.